A single sample is the source of the 21 T cell receptor beta chains below, sequenced in a study of CD8 T cells in ankylosing spondylitis. TCRdb reprocessed the 5' RACE reads via MiXCR and lists one record per CDR3 protein. The profile shows about 440,000 distinct CDR3 sequences, 17% of them singletons. Their antigens remain unidentified. Study observations and caveats: Characteristic of ankylosing spondylitis blood, it appeared, was a TCR beta motif comprising about 8 highly homologous variants.

Sequencing was done on a sample of blood, either unsorted or a sorted T cell fraction (not recorded which). The receptors derive from a male donor with ankylosing spondylitis.

The sample holds a few counts of this clonotype. The V and J genes are TRBV5-1 and TRBJ1-1, with D hard to call. V lost 0 bases, J lost 2 bases, and 8 bases lay in between. Germline V gives CDR1 SGHRS, CDR2 YFSETQ. The CDR3 loop spans 14 amino acids. The CDR3 DNA follows: TGCGCCAGCAGCTTGGGGGCAGATAACACTGAAGCTTTCTTT. Its translation: CASSLGADNTEAFF. The full variable domain, in which reference TRBV5-1 and TRBJ1-1 provide the parts outside the CDR3, is KAGVTQTPRYLIKTRGQQVTLSCSPISGHRSVSWYQQTPGQGLQFLFEYFSETQRNKGNFPGRFSGRQFSNSRSEMNVSTLELGDSALYLCASSLGADNTEAFFGQGTRLTVV.

The chain carries TRBV10-1 and TRBJ2-4; tentative D call: TRBD1 (5 bases). The CDR3 has 13 residues. Trimming removed 3 bases from V and 3 bases from J, with 6 bases in between. Germline CDR1 reads WNHNN; CDR2 reads SYGVQD (reference sequence). CDR3 sequence reads: CASSEGVKNIQYF. CDR3 DNA sequence: TGCGCCAGCAGTGAAGGGGTCAAAAACATTCAGTACTTC.

The J gene is TRBJ2-7, the V gene TRBV3-1; D is unresolved. The CDR3 has 13 amino acids. Germline CDR1 LGHDT, CDR2 YNNKEL (reference sequence). The V end was cut by 4 bases, the J end by 3 bases, with 10 bases between. CDR3 sequence: CASSREGGYEQYF. The CDR3 DNA reads TGTGCCAGCAGCCGGGAAGGCGGCTACGAGCAGTACTTC.

This clonotype was seen a few times. This chain uses TRBV2 with TRBJ1-4; D is perhaps TRBD1 (6 bases). Germline V gene data show CDR1 as SNHLY and CDR2 as FYNNEI. Trimming shortened V by 5 bases and J by 0 bases, and 10 bases separated the two germline ends. CDR3 length: 15 residues. The CDR3 nucleotides are TGTGCCAGCAGTAAAGGGGGGGCAACTAATGAAAAACTGTTTTTT. It is translated as CASSKGGATNEKLFF.

This sequence joins TRBV20-1 and TRBJ2-1, with 8 positions matching TRBD2. This CDR3 is 13 amino acids long. In germline, CDR1 is DFQATT, CDR2 SNEGSKA (reference sequence). V shed 8 bases and J 6 bases; nucleotides not matched to a gene: 9. CDR3 coding DNA: TGCAGTCGACTCGGGACTAGGTCCAATGAGCAGTTCTTC. The encoded protein is CSRLGTRSNEQFF.

This clonotype was found a few times. The chain has TRBV24-1 and TRBJ2-5; 14 bases fit TRBD2. V shed 4 bases, J shed 5 bases, and the junction held 11 bases outside the gene matches. The CDR3 sequence is 18 residues long. The germline V gene has CDR1 KGHDR and CDR2 SFDVKD. The CDR3 loop is CATSDPTPTSGRGETQYF. The CDR3 nucleotides read TGTGCCACCAGTGACCCTACACCGACTAGCGGGAGGGGGGAGACCCAGTACTTC.

The CDR3: CASTLGAGTGYTQYF. The DNA for the CDR3 is TGTGCCAGCACCCTAGGGGCAGGGACTGGTTATACGCAGTATTTT. The gene calls are TRBV11-2 and TRBJ2-3; D is possibly TRBD2 (6 bases). Germline CDR1 is SGHAT and CDR2 is FQNNGV. Trimming stripped 7 bases from V and 7 bases from J, with 21 bases between. The CDR3 has 15 residues.

The chain combines TRBV6-1 with TRBJ1-1, with D possibly TRBD1 on 5 matching bases. The V and J ends lost 7 bases and 5 bases respectively, with 17 bases between them. The CDR3 consists of 14 residues. Germline V gene sequence: CDR1 MNHNS, CDR2 SASEGT. CDR3: CASTGGAGETEAFF. CDR3 sequence (DNA): TGTGCCAGCACGGGCGGGGCGGGTGAGACTGAAGCTTTCTTT.

The J gene is TRBJ2-3, the V gene TRBV28; D gene uncertain. This CDR3 has 13 amino acids. V lost 1 base, J lost 5 bases, and 7 bases lay in between. The germline CDR1 and CDR2 sequences are MDHEN and SYDVKM. The CDR3 reads CASSLSGIDTQYF. The CDR3 bases are TGTGCCAGCAGTTTATCGGGTATAGATACGCAGTATTTT.

The sample holds a few counts of this clonotype. J is TRBJ1-4 and V is TRBV19; a weak D match, TRBD1 (5 bases). The V gene lost 6 bases and the J gene lost 7 bases, with 18 bases spanning the gap. CDR3 length: 15 residues. Germline CDR1 and CDR2: LNHDA and SQIVND (reference sequence). CDR3 in amino acids: CASSTQGGKGEKLFF. CDR3 coding DNA: TGTGCCAGTAGCACCCAGGGAGGGAAAGGTGAAAAACTGTTTTTT.

The chain uses TRBV6-5 and TRBJ2-7; 7 nucleotides agree with TRBD2. V lost 1 base and J lost 6; bases outside the gene matches: 12. Germline V gene data show CDR1 as MNHEY and CDR2 as SVGAGI. This CDR3 has 16 residues. The CDR3 nucleotides are TGTGCCAGCAGTTACTGGGTGGGAGGGAGCCTAGGCGAGCAGTACTTC. Protein sequence: CASSYWVGGSLGEQYF.

This clonotype was counted only a few times. The chain carries TRBV20-1 and TRBJ2-5; TRBD1 agrees at 7 bases. The CDR3 is made up of 14 amino acids. Per germline, CDR1 DFQATT and CDR2 SNEGSKA (reference sequence). V shed 6 bases, J shed 1 base, and the junction held 8 bases outside the gene matches. CDR3 DNA: TGCAGTGCGTCTCCGGGACAGCTCCAAGAGACCCAGTACTTC. Protein sequence: CSASPGQLQETQYF.

This clonotype was seen more than once but under ten times. The chain has TRBV29-1 and TRBJ1-2, with D uncertain. The CDR3 covers 14 residues. Germline V gene data show CDR1 as SQVTM and CDR2 as ANQGSEA. V gave up 1 base and J gave up 0 bases, with 9 bases separating them. The CDR3 loop is CSVEASFPNYGYTF. The CDR3 nucleotides read TGCAGCGTTGAAGCTAGTTTTCCTAACTATGGCTACACCTTC.

The gene calls are TRBV20-1 and TRBJ1-5; maybe TRBD1 (6 bases). The CDR3 extends over 15 amino acids. Germline V gives CDR1 DFQATT, CDR2 SNEGSKA (reference sequence). Trimming removed 4 bases from V and 1 base from J, with 14 bases in between. The CDR3, as DNA: TGCAGTGCTACGCGTACGGGACACAGCAATCAGCCCCAGCATTTT. Translating gives CSATRTGHSNQPQHF.

The chain is built from TRBV28 and TRBJ1-2; the D is unclear. This CDR3 region has 13 residues. Germline CDR1 reads MDHEN; CDR2 reads SYDVKM. The germline V and J ends were trimmed by 8 bases and 3 bases, with 13 bases remaining between them. CDR3 bases: TGTGCCAGCTTTAAACCTATGGACTATGGCTACACCTTC. Encoded protein: CASFKPMDYGYTF.

Concerning this clonotype: This may be a read error, as it is one base from a much larger clone. The J gene is TRBJ1-5, the V gene TRBV3-1, with D unclear. CDR3 size: 11 residues. Trimming took 0 bases from V and 11 from J, leaving 5 bases between them. CDR1 and CDR2 (germline): LGHDT, YNNKEL (reference sequence). The CDR3 nucleotides are TGTGCCAGCAGCCAAGATGGGTCCCAGCATTTT. Translation gives CASSQDGSQHF.

This chain connects TRBV7-3 to TRBJ2-2, with TRBD2 matching over 15 bases. Per germline, CDR1 SGHTA and CDR2 FQGTGA. The CDR3 covers 16 residues. Losses at the gene ends were 5 bases for V and 4 bases for J; bases not matched to a gene: 2. The CDR3 DNA sequence: TGTGCCAGCAGCCGGACTAGCGGGGGGGCCACCGGGGAGCTGTTTTTT. As protein: CASSRTSGGATGELFF.

This clonotype was counted only a few times. The chain joins TRBV5-1 to TRBJ1-2; D unclear. There are 14 residues in the CDR3. Germline V gene data show CDR1 as SGHRS and CDR2 as YFSETQ. The ends were cut back, 1 base at V and 0 bases at J, with 7 bases in the middle. In DNA, the CDR3 is TGCGCCAGCAGCTTGACGACACCTAACTATGGCTACACCTTC. It specifies CASSLTTPNYGYTF.

This clonotype has only a few counts. The chain recombines TRBV6-5 with TRBJ1-1, with 9 bases lining up with TRBD1. Trimming at V came to 4 bases and at J to 5 bases, leaving 5 bases not matched to a gene. Germline V gene lookup returns CDR1 MNHEY and CDR2 SVGAGI. CDR3 length: 14 amino acids. The DNA of the CDR3 is TGTGCCAGCAGTTCCGGGACAGGGCGAACTGAAGCTTTCTTT. Translating gives CASSSGTGRTEAFF.

This clonotype was counted at least ten times. This chain connects TRBV16 to TRBJ2-3; the D is unclear. Trimming removed 2 bases from V and 1 base from J, with 7 bases in between. Germline assignment: CDR1 KGHSY and CDR2 FQNENV. The CDR3 is 14 residues long. CDR3 loop: CASSQLAGTDTQYF. The CDR3, as DNA: TGTGCCAGCAGCCAACTGGCCGGCACAGATACGCAGTATTTT.

J is TRBJ2-5 and V is TRBV12-3 or TRBV12-4; the match to TRBD2 covers 8 bases. With 3 bases clipped from V and 5 bases from J, the junction kept 5 bases outside the gene matches. The CDR3 extends over 14 amino acids. Written as DNA, the CDR3 is TGTGCCAGCAGTTTGACTAGCGAAGGGGAGACCCAGTACTTC. Translation gives CASSLTSEGETQYF.